This note documents a single T cell receptor (beta chain) sequence. CDR3 length equals 15 residues. The V gene lost 8 bases and the J gene lost 1 base, with 15 bases spanning the gap. In germline, CDR1 is MNHEY, CDR2 SMNVEV (reference sequence). These data are taken from a study of blood T cell repertoires in COVID-19. Looking at the study overall: Italy, Spain and the United States were the sources of the convalescent and acute COVID-19 samples. T cells, B-cell-depleted T cells, or PBMCs provided the cDNA or gDNA that served as material.

Original analysis: Using reference gene primer amplification, nucleated cell counts were estimated. Only in-frame clones appear in the TCRdb table, and some are missing; sequencing was by immunoSEQ multiplex PCR. V, J and clone size are those of that table, while D and trimming were read from the DNA. The table shows under 95,000 clones, with over 75% occurring only once. The rearrangement uses TRBV27 and TRBJ2-1; a possible D gene is TRBD2 (6 bases). Sequencing was performed on peripheral blood. The TCR sequence derives from a human donor with acute or convalescent COVID-19. The donor label of this sample is uncertain. CDR3 sequence: CASRRGATSYNEQFF. The CDR3, as DNA: TGTGCCAGCCGACGCGGGGCGACATCCTACAATGAGCAGTTCTTC.